This T cell receptor (beta chain) was obtained from a study of blood T cell repertoires in COVID-19 (dated by TCRdb to 2020 to 2021). In terms of the full investigation: Collaborator samples came from the United States, Italy and Spain and covered acute and convalescent phases of COVID-19. The material from the prospective study consisted of cDNA or gDNA derived from T cells, B-cell-depleted T cells, or PBMCs. The dataset comprised deeply sampled blood TCRbeta repertoires from subjects exposed to, actively infected with, or recovered from COVID-19. The repertoires were made available in a free public database intended to serve as a resource for research on the immune response to SARS-CoV-2. Samples came from the ongoing ImmuneRACE study (first 160 participants) plus 1,254 subjects from 6 global collaborators. The sample metadata nearly always contained a de-identified subject ID, COVID-19 status, age in years and sex. HLA class I and class II types, where available, came from metadata supplied by the sample provider rather than from assay-based typing. The investigation overall reported the following: Clinical and demographic metadata were provided uncurated, with the amount varying by source and participant.

TCRbeta CDR3 regions were amplified from genomic DNA using the immunoSEQ Assay, a bias-controlled multiplex PCR. In the authors' own workflow: The number of nucleated cells in each sample was estimated by amplification of reference gene primers within the assay. To quantify the absolute abundance of each unique TCRbeta CDR3 rearrangement, sequence reads were collapsed and filtered. For each sample, productive Simpson clonality was calculated as the square root of Simpson's diversity index over productive rearrangements. TCRdb carries this immuneACCESS record with in-frame sequences only. Its versions omit some clonotypes, under half of them owing to an unresolved V gene in the studies checked, with the rest unexplained. V, J and clone size reflect that table, while D and trimming were determined from the DNA. Counted in this sample were tens of thousands of clones; about 86% of them appeared once. The ten largest clones take up approximately 15% of the sample.

Details on this clone: What antigen it recognizes has not been identified. No base quality information exists; no much larger clone differs at one position.

The CDR3 holds 13 amino acids from the cysteine to the phenylalanine. The retained sequence is limited to the CDR3, 39 bases, with the frame set at the first base. The CDR1 and CDR2 encoded by the germline V gene are SNHLY and FYNNEI. The V and J ends are trimmed by 7 bases and 0 bases, leaving 9 bases between them. The collaborating institutions used their own protocols to collect whole blood in K2EDTA tubes. For TCRbeta analysis, collaborators shipped samples in one of three forms: frozen whole blood, isolated PBMCs, or DNA extracted from either of those sample types. The specimen was peripheral blood. The sequence was obtained from a woman aged 55-70 years with acute or convalescent COVID-19. The V and J segments used are TRBV2 and TRBJ1-1, with no confident D gene call. The nucleotide sequence is TGTGCCAGCAACCGCGAGGTGAACACTGAAGCTTTCTTT. It encodes CASNREVNTEAFF.